This is a list of T cell receptor beta chains from one sample in a study of blood T cell repertoires in COVID-19. Assay used: immunoSEQ multiplex PCR; TCRdb lists only in-frame clones, some missing. The table has 300,000 to 450,000 clones, 88% seen once; the top ten hold more than 0.95%. Sequences were obtained from PBMCs or T cells enriched from blood (not recorded which). The source of these receptors is a young woman who had recovered from COVID-19. Each CDR3 is given without its conserved first and last residue.

V	J	CDR3
TRBV11-2	TRBJ2-1	ASSLGPRGGNEQF
TRBV5-5	TRBJ2-1	ASSLVGIPYNEQF
TRBV30	TRBJ1-2	AWSGTVRYGYT
TRBV3-1/TRBV3-2	TRBJ2-2	ASSRSSAGNTGELF
TRBV27	TRBJ1-6	ASSPRSSPLH
TRBV19	TRBJ1-3	ASSIGAGNTIY
TRBV10-3	TRBJ1-2	AISDPEGQGRNYGYT
TRBV2	TRBJ2-5	ATNRDFQETQY
TRBV29-1	TRBJ1-2	SVEWDRVRGYT
TRBV4-1	TRBJ1-5	ASSQGASQPQH
TRBV5-4	TRBJ1-2	ASTPGGYGYT
TRBV15	TRBJ2-5	ATSRAAGGPETQY
TRBV6-5	TRBJ1-6	ASSRAREASPLH
TRBV7-2	TRBJ2-4	ASSFLGLAKNIQY
TRBV7-2	TRBJ1-1	ASSLVRGAGKGEAF
TRBV5-6	TRBJ1-5	ASSLTQGRGQPQH
TRBV9	TRBJ2-5	ASSPQRSGETQY
TRBV5-1	TRBJ2-7	ASSLAGRGTIRPSSYEQY
TRBV19	TRBJ1-1	ASSIPAGDTEAF
TRBV6-6	TRBJ2-7	ASSYPDKTYEQY
TRBV4-2	TRBJ2-3	ASSQVLAGGADTQY
TRBV6-1	TRBJ1-6	ASSEEGGPTPLH
TRBV30	TRBJ1-6	AFHLTQGSPLH
TRBV7-9	TRBJ2-3	ASSLVLAEYTDTQY
TRBV6-5	TRBJ1-1	ASSLGADTEAF
TRBV7-9	TRBJ1-1	ASSFLGQNTEAF
TRBV5-1	TRBJ2-1	ASSFRGEEQF
TRBV30	TRBJ2-3	ACTSGGSDTQY